The rows below give T cell receptor beta chains drawn from one sample of a study of blood T cell repertoires in COVID-19. Sequencing used immunoSEQ multiplex PCR; TCRdb keeps in-frame clones, though not all of them. The table has some 74,000 clones, 83% seen once. The sample was peripheral blood. The receptors stem from an elderly man with acute or convalescent COVID-19. CDR3s include the opening cysteine and the closing phenylalanine or tryptophan. D genes are given only for firm matches. Clone size is given for some rows only: seen once, a few or many times, or a class if the clone is expanded.

>NA|TRBV28|TRBJ1-2|NA
CASRYQTLYGYTF
TGTGCCAGCAGGTATCAAACTCTCTATGGCTACACCTTC
>NA|TRBV9|TRBJ2-1|TRBD2
CASSAADPSGGQFF
TGTGCCAGCAGCGCGGCGGACCCATCGGGGGGGCAGTTCTTC
>NA|TRBV7-3|TRBJ2-2|TRBD1
CASSSTGDTGELFF
TGTGCCAGCAGCTCGACAGGGGACACCGGGGAGCTGTTTTTT
>NA|TRBV28|TRBJ2-7|TRBD2
CASWGVGTNNYEQYF
TGTGCCAGCTGGGGGGTAGGGACTAATAATTACGAGCAGTACTTC
>NA|TRBV9|TRBJ2-5|TRBD2
CASSVGSGGAGETQYF
TGTGCCAGCAGCGTAGGGAGCGGGGGGGCCGGAGAGACCCAGTACTTC
>NA|TRBV6-2/TRBV6-3|TRBJ1-2|TRBD1
CASSYHLLSDRGYGYTF
TGTGCCAGCAGTTACCACCTACTCTCCGACAGGGGTTATGGCTACACCTTC
>NA|TRBV7-9|TRBJ2-1|TRBD2
CASSLGFTSGASYNEQFF
TGTGCCAGCAGCTTAGGATTTACTAGCGGCGCCTCCTACAATGAGCAGTTCTTC
>NA|TRBV19|TRBJ1-6|NA
CASSIEDYNSPLHF
TGTGCCAGTAGTATTGAGGATTATAATTCACCCCTCCACTTT
>NA|TRBV4-3|TRBJ1-1|NA
CASSLSRGNTEAFF
TGCGCCAGCAGCCTTAGCAGGGGGAACACTGAAGCTTTCTTT
>NA|TRBV11-2|TRBJ2-1|TRBD2
CASSLMASGDIYNEQFF
TGTGCCAGCAGCTTGATGGCTAGCGGGGATATCTACAATGAGCAGTTCTTC
>NA|TRBV18|TRBJ2-2|TRBD2
CASSLAEGNTGELFF
TGTGCCAGCTCCCTAGCGGAGGGGAACACCGGGGAGCTGTTTTTT
>NA|TRBV2|TRBJ1-5|NA
CASSNRTPGTPDRPQHF
TGTGCCAGCAGTAACCGGACCCCCGGGACACCGGATAGGCCCCAGCATTTT
>NA|TRBV4-2|TRBJ1-4|TRBD1
CASSQDRGLEKLFF
TGTGCCAGCAGCCAAGACAGGGGGCTTGAAAAACTGTTTTTT
>NA|TRBV12-5|TRBJ2-1|NA
CASGLGSLNEQFF
TGTGCTAGTGGTCTAGGGAGTCTCAATGAGCAGTTCTTC
>NA|TRBV27|TRBJ1-6|NA
CASSLNGLSSPLHF
TGTGCCAGCAGTTTAAACGGGTTAAGCTCACCCCTCCACTTT
>NA|TRBV6-5|TRBJ2-5|NA
CASSLERQETQYF
TGTGCCAGCAGTCTAGAGAGGCAAGAGACCCAGTACTTC
>NA|TRBV7-9|TRBJ2-7|TRBD1
CASSLVGGHYEQYF
TGTGCCAGCAGCTTAGTAGGGGGCCACTACGAGCAGTACTTC
>NA|TRBV10-3|TRBJ2-7|NA
CAISESRAGGLYEQYF
TGTGCCATCAGTGAGTCGCGGGCAGGGGGGCTCTACGAGCAGTACTTC
>few|TRBV9|TRBJ2-3|TRBD2
CASSVAGLAGEVSTDTQYF
TGTGCCAGCAGCGTAGCGGGACTAGCGGGAGAGGTTAGCACAGATACGCAGTATTTT
>NA|TRBV11-2|TRBJ2-5|TRBD1
CASSLDWGTGGETQYF
TGTGCCAGCAGCTTAGATTGGGGGACAGGTGGAGAGACCCAGTACTTC
>NA|TRBV24-1|TRBJ1-4|NA
CATSEAGGEKLFF
TGTGCCACCAGTGAGGCGGGCGGAGAAAAACTGTTTTTT
>NA|TRBV14|TRBJ1-4|NA
CASSQTSGLNEKLFF
TGTGCCAGCAGCCAAACGTCAGGGCTCAATGAAAAACTGTTTTTT
>NA|TRBV18|TRBJ2-7|NA
CASSPRTVAYEQYF
TGTGCCAGCTCACCAAGAACAGTTGCCTACGAGCAGTACTTC
>NA|TRBV2|TRBJ2-2|TRBD1
CASSELGQQFAGELFF
TGTGCCAGCAGTGAATTGGGACAGCAGTTTGCTGGGGAGCTGTTTTTT
>NA|TRBV28|TRBJ1-5|NA
CASSRSGNQPQHF
TGTGCCAGCTCCCGGAGTGGGAATCAGCCCCAGCATTTT
>NA|TRBV21-1|TRBJ2-3|NA
CASSKRKVRLAGEGPDTQYF
TGTGCCAGCAGCAAAAGGAAGGTTCGACTAGCGGGAGAAGGGCCAGATACGCAGTATTTT
>NA|TRBV7-2|TRBJ1-3|NA
CASSRWSSGNTIYF
TGTGCCAGCAGCCGGTGGAGCTCTGGAAACACCATATATTTT
>NA|TRBV21-1|TRBJ2-5|NA
CASSAQRPVPKGAQYF
TGTGCCAGCAGCGCACAGCGTCCTGTCCCCAAAGGGGCCCAGTACTTC
>NA|TRBV5-1|TRBJ2-2|NA
CASSFQGTGELFF
TGCGCCAGCAGCTTCCAGGGGACCGGGGAGCTGTTTTTT
>once|TRBV2|TRBJ1-1|NA
CASSEEIRNTEAFF
TGTGCCAGCAGTGAAGAAATTCGGAACACTGAAGCTTTCTTT
>NA|TRBV5-1|TRBJ2-1|NA
CASSLQGGQFNEQFF
TGCGCCAGCAGCTTACAGGGGGGGCAATTCAATGAGCAGTTCTTC
>once|TRBV6-6|TRBJ1-3|TRBD1
CASSQDRSSGNTIYF
TGTGCCAGCAGTCAGGACAGGAGCTCTGGAAACACCATATATTTT
>NA|TRBV18|TRBJ1-4|NA
CASSPRQEPNEKLFF
TGTGCCAGCTCACCGAGACAGGAACCTAATGAAAAACTGTTTTTT
>NA|TRBV19|TRBJ1-5|TRBD1
CASLRIGQGNQPQHF
TGTGCCAGTCTCCGTATTGGACAGGGCAATCAGCCCCAGCATTTT
>NA|TRBV7-9|TRBJ2-3|NA
CASSPPGPDTQYF
TGTGCCAGCAGCCCCCCGGGTCCCGATACGCAGTATTTT
>NA|TRBV19|TRBJ2-1|TRBD2
CASSTPGLAIIEQFF
TGTGCCAGTAGTACCCCAGGACTAGCAATTATTGAGCAGTTCTTC
>once|TRBV19|TRBJ2-1|NA
CATGPGVADYNEQFF
TGTGCCACCGGGCCGGGAGTAGCGGACTACAATGAGCAGTTCTTC
>few|TRBV12-2|TRBJ2-3|NA
CASRLFGTSGRQEDTQYF
TGTGCAAGTCGCCTTTTTGGGACTAGCGGGAGGCAGGAAGATACGCAGTATTTT
>few|TRBV5-1|TRBJ2-5|NA
CASSFAGQQETQYF
TGCGCCAGCAGCTTCGCGGGGCAACAAGAGACCCAGTACTTC
>few|TRBV15|TRBJ1-5|TRBD1
CATSGRQGLRNQPQHF
TGTGCCACCAGCGGAAGACAGGGTTTAAGGAATCAGCCCCAGCATTTT
>NA|TRBV5-1|TRBJ2-7|TRBD1
CASSLGDRGGEQYF
TGCGCCAGCAGCTTGGGGGACAGGGGAGGCGAGCAGTACTTC
>NA|TRBV6-5|TRBJ2-7|NA
CASQGVYEQYF
TGTGCCAGCCAAGGGGTCTACGAGCAGTACTTC
>NA|TRBV15|TRBJ1-6|TRBD1
CATRSGAGGMEIYSPLHF
TGTGCCACCAGGTCAGGGGCAGGGGGAATGGAAATTTATTCACCCCTCCACTTT
>NA|TRBV6-5|TRBJ2-7|NA
CASRANRGSYEQYF
TGTGCCAGCAGGGCCAACCGGGGGTCCTACGAGCAGTACTTC
>NA|TRBV6-2/TRBV6-3|TRBJ2-7|NA
CASSYGLKGDEQYF
TGTGCCAGCAGTTACGGTCTAAAAGGGGACGAGCAGTACTTC
>NA|TRBV7-2|TRBJ2-5|TRBD1
CASSPKGARETQYF
TGTGCCAGCAGTCCAAAGGGGGCGCGGGAGACCCAGTACTTC